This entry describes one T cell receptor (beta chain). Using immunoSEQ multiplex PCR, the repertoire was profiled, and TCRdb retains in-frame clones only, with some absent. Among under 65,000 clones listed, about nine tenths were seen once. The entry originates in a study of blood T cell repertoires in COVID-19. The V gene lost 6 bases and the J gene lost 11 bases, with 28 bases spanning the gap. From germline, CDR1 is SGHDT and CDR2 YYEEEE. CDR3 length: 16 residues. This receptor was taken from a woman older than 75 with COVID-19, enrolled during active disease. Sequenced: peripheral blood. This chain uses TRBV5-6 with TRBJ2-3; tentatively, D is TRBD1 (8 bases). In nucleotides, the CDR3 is TGTGCCAGCACCTCCACAGGGGGGGACTGGGGCAGGGTGCAGTATTTT. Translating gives CASTSTGGDWGRVQYF.